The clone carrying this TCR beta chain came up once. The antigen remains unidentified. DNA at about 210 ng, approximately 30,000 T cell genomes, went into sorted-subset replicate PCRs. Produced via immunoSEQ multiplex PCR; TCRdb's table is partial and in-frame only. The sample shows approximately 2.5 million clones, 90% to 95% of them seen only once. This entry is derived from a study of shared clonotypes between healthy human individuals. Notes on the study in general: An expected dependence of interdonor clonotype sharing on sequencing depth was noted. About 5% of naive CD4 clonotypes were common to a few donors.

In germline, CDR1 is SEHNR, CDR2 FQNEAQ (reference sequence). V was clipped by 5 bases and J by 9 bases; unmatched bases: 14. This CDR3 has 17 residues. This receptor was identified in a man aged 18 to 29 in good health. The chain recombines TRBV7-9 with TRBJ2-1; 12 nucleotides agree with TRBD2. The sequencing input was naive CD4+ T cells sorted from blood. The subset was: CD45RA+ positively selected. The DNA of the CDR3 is TGTGCCAGCAGCCGAGGACTCCTAGCGGGAGGGCAGAGTGAGCAGTTCTTC. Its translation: CASSRGLLAGGQSEQFF.